The 18 T cell receptor beta chains below come from one sample, sequenced in a study of T cell responses to AZD1222 COVID-19 vaccine. Clones were sequenced by immunoSEQ multiplex PCR, and TCRdb holds only the in-frame ones, with some missing. The sample carries 150,000 to 200,000 clones, 80% to 90% recorded once. The specimen was peripheral blood, collected on day 0 of AZD1222 vaccination. These receptor sequences come from an adult in good health.

The CDR3, as DNA: TGCGCCAGCAGCTTGGCCGGCAGTGACTATGGCTACACCTTC. This gives the protein CASSLAGSDYGYTF. The rearrangement joins TRBV5-1 to TRBJ1-2, with unresolved D. CDR1 is SGHRS and CDR2 is YFSETQ in the germline V gene. The CDR3 contains 14 residues. V was cut by 0 bases and J by 3 bases, with 9 bases left in between.

This clone occurred once. V is TRBV7-3 and J is TRBJ1-1; a weak D match, TRBD1 (5 bases). The V gene lost 5 bases and the J gene lost 3 bases, with 16 bases spanning the gap. CDR1 is SGHTA and CDR2 is FQGTGA in the germline V gene. The length of the CDR3 is 15 residues. The CDR3 region has the DNA TGTGCCAGCAGCAAGCAGAGGGGCGTTGACACTGAAGCTTTCTTT. Encoded protein: CASSKQRGVDTEAFF.

The gene calls are TRBV4-1 and TRBJ2-2; D gene unclear. Deletions cut 3 bases from V and 0 bases from J, with 8 bases between. The CDR3 is 15 amino acids. Germline V gene sequence: CDR1 MGHRA, CDR2 YSYEKL. CDR3 DNA sequence: TGCGCCAGCAGCCAGGTGGCAGCGAACACCGGGGAGCTGTTTTTT. It is translated as CASSQVAANTGELFF.

The chain employs TRBV5-1 and TRBJ1-1; 7 bases map to TRBD1. Losses at the gene ends were 4 bases for V and 1 base for J; bases not matched to a gene: 4. This CDR3 has 14 residues. Germline CDR1 is SGHRS and CDR2 is YFSETQ. In DNA, the CDR3 is TGCGCCAGCAGCCCCGGGACAGAGAACACTGAAGCTTTCTTT. It codes for CASSPGTENTEAFF.

This rearrangement joins TRBV29-1 to TRBJ2-5; TRBD1 agrees at 9 bases. Germline trimming cut 4 bases from V and 0 bases from J; bases unmatched to any gene: 6. The CDR3 covers 15 residues. Germline CDR1 and CDR2: SQVTM and ANQGSEA. The CDR3 sequence: CSVAEGTGHQETQYF. DNA for the CDR3: TGCAGCGTTGCGGAAGGGACAGGGCACCAAGAGACCCAGTACTTC. The entire variable domain, with the rest obtained from reference TRBV29-1 and TRBJ2-5, is as follows: SAVISQKPSRDICQRGTSLTIQCQVDSQVTMMFWYRQQPGQSLTLIATANQGSEATYESGFVIDKFPISRPNLTFSTLTVSNMSPEDSSIYLCSVAEGTGHQETQYFGPGTRLLVL.

The rearrangement uses TRBV27 and TRBJ2-3; TRBD2 matches 11 bases. The CDR3 covers 15 residues. Unmatched junction bases numbered 6, after V lost 5 bases and J lost 5 bases. Germline values: CDR1 MNHEY, CDR2 SMNVEV (reference sequence). The CDR3: CASSPLAGVGDTQYF. The CDR3 nucleotides are TGTGCCAGCAGTCCACTAGCGGGGGTTGGAGATACGCAGTATTTT.

The chain uses TRBV24-1 and TRBJ2-5, with D possibly matching TRBD1 (5 bases). Trimming cost V 5 bases and J 5 bases, with 14 bases left between them. This CDR3 comprises 14 residues. The V gene's germline CDR1 is KGHDR and CDR2 SFDVKD. This CDR3 is CATSAAGLGETQYF. The CDR3 DNA sequence: TGTGCCACCAGTGCCGCAGGGTTAGGGGAGACCCAGTACTTC.

The V and J genes are TRBV30 and TRBJ1-5; D ambiguous. The V and J ends lost 0 bases and 1 base respectively, with 7 bases between them. This CDR3 spans 14 amino acids. Germline CDR1 and CDR2: GTSNPN and SVGIG (reference sequence). The CDR3 bases are TGTGCCTGGAGTGTCTCGGGGAGCAATCAGCCCCAGCATTTT. Translated, it gives CAWSVSGSNQPQHF. The full variable domain, in which reference TRBV30 and TRBJ1-5 provide the parts outside the CDR3, is SQTIHQWPATLVQPVGSPLSLECTVEGTSNPNLYWYRQAAGRGLQLLFYSVGIGQISSEVPQNLSASRPQDRQFILSSKKLLLSDSGFYLCAWSVSGSNQPQHFGDGTRLSIL.

This rearrangement joins TRBV19 to TRBJ2-1, with D maybe TRBD1 (6 bases). Looked up from germline, CDR1 is LNHDA and CDR2 is SQIVND (reference sequence). The CDR3 has 16 amino acids. V was pared by 4 bases and J by 0 bases, with 13 bases between. Here the CDR3 DNA reads TGTGCCAGTAGTACCACAGGGTCCCTCTCCTACAATGAGCAGTTCTTC. This codes for CASSTTGSLSYNEQFF.

V usage is TRBV5-1 and J usage is TRBJ1-1; TRBD1 matches at 8 bases. V was clipped by 4 bases and J by 8 bases; unmatched bases: 7. Per the germline V gene, CDR1 is SGHRS and CDR2 is YFSETQ. The CDR3 is 13 amino acids. CDR3 DNA: TGCGCCAGCAGCGCCCAGGGGGCGGCCGAAGCTTTCTTT. It is translated as CASSAQGAAEAFF.

The chain combines TRBV30 with TRBJ2-7; either TRBD1 or TRBD2 may fit D (5 bases each). Germline V gives CDR1 GTSNPN, CDR2 SVGIG (reference sequence). This CDR3 comprises 14 residues. The V and J ends lost 5 bases and 0 bases respectively, with 14 bases between them. CDR3 coding DNA: TGTGCCTGGGGGGTCCATGGGGGCTCCTACGAGCAGTACTTC. It yields the protein CAWGVHGGSYEQYF.

V and J are TRBV5-5 and TRBJ1-2; D is perhaps TRBD1 (5 bases). Per germline, CDR1 SGHKS and CDR2 YYEKEE (reference sequence). Trimming removed 4 bases from V and 4 bases from J, with 14 bases in between. The CDR3 length is 14 residues. CDR3 sequence (DNA): TGTGCCAGCAGCCTTACGGCCAGGGTCTATGGCTACACCTTC. Its protein product is CASSLTARVYGYTF.

The chain employs TRBV7-9 and TRBJ1-4; TRBD1 might be the D (5 bases). The CDR3 loop spans 16 amino acids. Trimming took off 2 bases at V and 2 bases at J, with 12 bases between the two ends. Germline V gives CDR1 SEHNR, CDR2 FQNEAQ (reference sequence). CDR3 in DNA: TGTGCCAGCAGCTTAATTTCGGGGCAGACTAATGAAAAACTGTTTTTT. This translates into CASSLISGQTNEKLFF.

The rearrangement joins TRBV6-5 to TRBJ1-2; D might be TRBD1 (5 bases). V dropped 8 bases and J dropped 5 bases, with 21 bases sitting between them. Germline-derived CDR1 and CDR2 are MNHEY and SVGAGI. The CDR3 is 15 residues long. DNA of the CDR3: TGTGCCAGCTCAGAACGGAGGGGCCTCGGGTATGGCTACACCTTC. This sequence encodes CASSERRGLGYGYTF.

The chain combines TRBV2 with TRBJ2-5, with a possible D match to TRBD2 (6 bases). Per germline, CDR1 SNHLY and CDR2 FYNNEI. The CDR3 extends over 13 amino acids. V lost 6 bases, J lost 4 bases, and 12 bases lay in between. The CDR3 spells CASREGLRETQYF. In DNA, the CDR3 is TGTGCCAGCAGGGAGGGACTTCGAGAGACCCAGTACTTC.

CDR3: CASSPPARARGEKLFF. The CDR3, as DNA: TGTGCCAGCTCACCACCGGCGAGGGCGCGTGGGGAAAAACTGTTTTTT. This chain links TRBV18 with TRBJ1-4; D unresolved. Trimming removed 0 bases from V and 8 bases from J, with 16 bases in between. Germline V gives CDR1 KGHSH, CDR2 LQKENI. The CDR3 runs 16 residues.

J is TRBJ1-2 and V is TRBV12-3 or TRBV12-4; no clear D gene. The V gene lost 3 bases and the J gene lost 4 bases, with 9 bases spanning the gap. The CDR3 runs 13 residues. The CDR3 region has the DNA TGTGCCAGCAGTTTTGGAGATCTCTATGGCTACACCTTC. As protein: CASSFGDLYGYTF.

V gene TRBV2 combines with J gene TRBJ2-7; possibly TRBD1 for D (5 bases). The CDR3 consists of 13 residues. Germline loops: CDR1 SNHLY, CDR2 FYNNEI. V was shortened by 3 bases and J by 2 bases, with 8 bases between the two germline ends. The CDR3 DNA reads TGTGCCAGCAGTGAGACAGAAACCTACGAGCAGTACTTC. Its translation: CASSETETYEQYF.